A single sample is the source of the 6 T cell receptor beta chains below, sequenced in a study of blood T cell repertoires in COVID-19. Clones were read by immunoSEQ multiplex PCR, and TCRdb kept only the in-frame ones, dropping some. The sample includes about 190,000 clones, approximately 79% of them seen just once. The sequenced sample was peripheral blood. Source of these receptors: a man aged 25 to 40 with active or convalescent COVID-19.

Here the CDR3 DNA reads TGTGCCAGTAGTATTAAAAAGCCCGGGGGGTATTCACCCCTCCACTTT. It yields the protein CASSIKKPGGYSPLHF. The chain joins TRBV19 to TRBJ1-6; D is perhaps TRBD1 (5 bases). This CDR3 is 16 amino acids long. Trimming cost V 3 bases and J 8 bases, with 17 bases left between them. CDR1 LNHDA and CDR2 SQIVND come from the germline V gene (reference sequence).

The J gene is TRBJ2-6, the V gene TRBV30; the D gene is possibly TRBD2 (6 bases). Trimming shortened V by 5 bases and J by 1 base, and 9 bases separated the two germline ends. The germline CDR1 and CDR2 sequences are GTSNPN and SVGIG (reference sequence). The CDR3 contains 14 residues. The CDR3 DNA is TGTGCCTGGGGTGGGGGGTCTGGGGCCAACGTCCTGACTTTC. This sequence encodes CAWGGGSGANVLTF.

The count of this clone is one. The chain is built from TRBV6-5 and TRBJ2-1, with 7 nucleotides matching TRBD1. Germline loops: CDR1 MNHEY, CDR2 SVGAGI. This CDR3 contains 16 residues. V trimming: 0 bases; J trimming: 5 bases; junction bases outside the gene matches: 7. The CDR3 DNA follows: TGTGCCAGCAGTTACTCGAAGGGGGCAAGAGACAATGAGCAGTTCTTC. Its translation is CASSYSKGARDNEQFF.

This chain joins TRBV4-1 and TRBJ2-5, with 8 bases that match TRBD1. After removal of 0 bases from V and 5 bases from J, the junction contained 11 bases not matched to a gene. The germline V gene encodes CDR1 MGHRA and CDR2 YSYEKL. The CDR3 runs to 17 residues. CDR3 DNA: TGCGCCAGCAGCCAAGATGGACAGGGTGGCCCCCGTGAGACCCAGTACTTC. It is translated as CASSQDGQGGPRETQYF.

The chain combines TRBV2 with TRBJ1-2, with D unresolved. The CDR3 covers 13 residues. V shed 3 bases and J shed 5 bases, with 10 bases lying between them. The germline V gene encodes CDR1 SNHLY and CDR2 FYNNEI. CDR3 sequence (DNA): TGTGCCAGCAGTGATGGGCCCCGTTATGGCTACACCTTC. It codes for CASSDGPRYGYTF.

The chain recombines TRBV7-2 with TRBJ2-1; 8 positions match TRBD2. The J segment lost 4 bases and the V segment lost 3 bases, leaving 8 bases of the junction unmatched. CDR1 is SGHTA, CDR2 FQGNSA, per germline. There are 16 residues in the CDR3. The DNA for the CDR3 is TGTGCCAGCAGCTTGACGAGCGGGAGCCTTTACAATGAGCAGTTCTTC. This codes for CASSLTSGSLYNEQFF.